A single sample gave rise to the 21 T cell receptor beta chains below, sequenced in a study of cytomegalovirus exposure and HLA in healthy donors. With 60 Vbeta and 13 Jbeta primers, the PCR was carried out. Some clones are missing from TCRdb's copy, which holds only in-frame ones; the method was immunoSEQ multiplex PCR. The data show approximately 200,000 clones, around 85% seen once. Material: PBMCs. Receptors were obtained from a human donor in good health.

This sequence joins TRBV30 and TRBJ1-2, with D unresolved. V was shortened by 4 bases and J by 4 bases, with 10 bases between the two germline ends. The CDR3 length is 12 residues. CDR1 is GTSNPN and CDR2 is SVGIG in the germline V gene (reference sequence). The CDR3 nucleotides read TGTGCCTGGAAGCCCCCGGGCTATGGCTACACCTTC. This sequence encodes CAWKPPGYGYTF. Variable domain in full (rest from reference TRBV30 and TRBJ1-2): SQTIHQWPATLVQPVGSPLSLECTVEGTSNPNLYWYRQAAGRGLQLLFYSVGIGQISSEVPQNLSASRPQDRQFILSSKKLLLSDSGFYLCAWKPPGYGYTFGSGTRLTVV.

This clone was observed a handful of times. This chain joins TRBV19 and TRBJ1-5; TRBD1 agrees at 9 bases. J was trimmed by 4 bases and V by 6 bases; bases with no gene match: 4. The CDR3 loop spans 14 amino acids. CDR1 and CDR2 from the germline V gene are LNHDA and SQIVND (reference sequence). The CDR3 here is CASSATGGNQPQHF. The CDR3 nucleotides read TGTGCCAGTAGCGCGACAGGGGGAAATCAGCCCCAGCATTTT.

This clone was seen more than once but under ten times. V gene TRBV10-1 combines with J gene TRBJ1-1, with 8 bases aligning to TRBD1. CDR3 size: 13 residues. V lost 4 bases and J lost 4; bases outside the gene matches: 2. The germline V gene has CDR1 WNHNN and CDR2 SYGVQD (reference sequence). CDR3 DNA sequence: TGCGCCAGCAGTGGGACAGGGAGCACTGAAGCTTTCTTT. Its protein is CASSGTGSTEAFF.

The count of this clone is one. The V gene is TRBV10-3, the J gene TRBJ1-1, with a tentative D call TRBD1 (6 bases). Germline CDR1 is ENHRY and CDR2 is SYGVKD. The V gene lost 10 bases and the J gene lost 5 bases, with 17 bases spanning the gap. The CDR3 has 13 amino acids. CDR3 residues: CATRGGAGTEAFF. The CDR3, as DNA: TGTGCCACGAGAGGGGGGGCAGGAACTGAAGCTTTCTTT.

The CDR3 DNA reads TGTGCCAGCAGCCTCAAGACTAGCGCTAACACCGGGGAGCTGTTTTTT. Translation gives CASSLKTSANTGELFF. This chain joins TRBV14 and TRBJ2-2; TRBD2 agrees at 8 bases. CDR1 is SGHDN, CDR2 FVKESK, per germline. With 4 bases clipped from V and 2 bases from J, the junction kept 6 bases outside the gene matches. This CDR3 spans 16 amino acids.

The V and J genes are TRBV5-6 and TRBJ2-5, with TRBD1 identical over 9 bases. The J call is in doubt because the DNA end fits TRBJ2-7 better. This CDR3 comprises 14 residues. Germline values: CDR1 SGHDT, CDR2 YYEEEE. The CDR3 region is CASSSGDRVNEQYF. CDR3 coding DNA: TGTGCCAGCAGCTCCGGGGACAGGGTTAACGAGCAGTACTTC.

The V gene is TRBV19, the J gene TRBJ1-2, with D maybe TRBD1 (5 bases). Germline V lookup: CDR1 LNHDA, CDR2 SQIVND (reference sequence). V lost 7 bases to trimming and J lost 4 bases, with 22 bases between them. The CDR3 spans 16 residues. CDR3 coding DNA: TGTGCCAGTAACGATGGAAACAGCCCAAGGGGCTATGGCTACACCTTC. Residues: CASNDGNSPRGYGYTF.

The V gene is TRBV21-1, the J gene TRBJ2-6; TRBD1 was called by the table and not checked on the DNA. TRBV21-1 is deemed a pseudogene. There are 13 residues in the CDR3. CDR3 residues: CASSKISQHVLTF. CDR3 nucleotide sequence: TGTGCCAGCAGCAAAATCTCACAGCACGTCCTGACTTTC.

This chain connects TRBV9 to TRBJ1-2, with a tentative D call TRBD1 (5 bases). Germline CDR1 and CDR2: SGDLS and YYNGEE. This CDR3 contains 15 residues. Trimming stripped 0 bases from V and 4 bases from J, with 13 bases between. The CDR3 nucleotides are TGTGCCAGCAGCGTAGGTACTCGGACAAGCTATGGCTACACCTTC. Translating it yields CASSVGTRTSYGYTF.

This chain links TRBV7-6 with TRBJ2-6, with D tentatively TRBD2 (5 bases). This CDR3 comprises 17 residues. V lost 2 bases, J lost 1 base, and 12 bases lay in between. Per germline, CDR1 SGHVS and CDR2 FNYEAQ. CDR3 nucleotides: TGTGCCAGCAGCTTAAACGGGGATTATTCTGGGGCCAACGTCCTGACTTTC. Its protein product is CASSLNGDYSGANVLTF.

The chain's CDR3 is CASSVSGFYQPQHF. The DNA of the CDR3 is TGTGCCAGCAGTGTTTCAGGGTTCTATCAGCCCCAGCATTTT. This chain joins TRBV2 and TRBJ1-5, with D maybe TRBD1 (5 bases). Germline loops: CDR1 SNHLY, CDR2 FYNNEI. Between the trimmed V and J ends, which lost 4 bases and 5 bases, there was a span of 12 bases. The CDR3 is 14 residues long.

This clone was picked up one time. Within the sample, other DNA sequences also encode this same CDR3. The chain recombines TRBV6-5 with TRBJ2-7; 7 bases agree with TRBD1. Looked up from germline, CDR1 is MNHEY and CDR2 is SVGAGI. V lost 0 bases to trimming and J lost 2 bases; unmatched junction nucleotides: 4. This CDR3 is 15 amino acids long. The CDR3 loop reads CASSYSRQGAYEQYF. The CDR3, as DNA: TGTGCCAGCAGTTACTCGCGGCAGGGGGCCTACGAGCAGTACTTC.

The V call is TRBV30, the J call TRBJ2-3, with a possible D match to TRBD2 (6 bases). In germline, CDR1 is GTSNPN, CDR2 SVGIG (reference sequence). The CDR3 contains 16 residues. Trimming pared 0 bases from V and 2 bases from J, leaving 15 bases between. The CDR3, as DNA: TGTGCCTGGAGTGTAGGTAGTAGCGGCAACACAGATACGCAGTATTTT. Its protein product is CAWSVGSSGNTDTQYF.

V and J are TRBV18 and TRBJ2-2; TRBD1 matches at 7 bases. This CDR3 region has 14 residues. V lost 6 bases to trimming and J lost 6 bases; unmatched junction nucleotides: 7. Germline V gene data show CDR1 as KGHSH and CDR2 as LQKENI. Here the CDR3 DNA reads TGTGCCAGCTCCCCCGACAGGGTCTCCGGGGAGCTGTTTTTT. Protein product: CASSPDRVSGELFF.

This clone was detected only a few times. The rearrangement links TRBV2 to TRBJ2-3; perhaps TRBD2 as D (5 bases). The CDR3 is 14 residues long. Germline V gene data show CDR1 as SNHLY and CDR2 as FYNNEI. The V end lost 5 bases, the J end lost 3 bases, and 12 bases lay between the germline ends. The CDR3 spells CASSQMRVTDTQYF. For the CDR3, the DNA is TGTGCCAGCAGTCAGATGAGGGTAACAGATACGCAGTATTTT. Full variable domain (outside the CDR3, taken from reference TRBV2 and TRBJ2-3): EPEVTQTPSHQVTQMGQEVILRCVPISNHLYFYWYRQILGQKVEFLVSFYNNEISEKSEIFDDQFSVERPDGSNFTLKIRSTKLEDSAMYFCASSQMRVTDTQYFGPGTRLTVL.

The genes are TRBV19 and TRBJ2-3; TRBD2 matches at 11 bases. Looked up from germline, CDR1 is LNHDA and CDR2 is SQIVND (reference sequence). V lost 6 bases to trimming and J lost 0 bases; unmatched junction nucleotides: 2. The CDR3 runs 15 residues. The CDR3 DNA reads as TGTGCCAGTAGCTGGACTAGCGGGAGCACAGATACGCAGTATTTT. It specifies CASSWTSGSTDTQYF. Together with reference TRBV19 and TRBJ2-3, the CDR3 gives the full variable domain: DGGITQSPKYLFRKEGQNVTLSCEQNLNHDAMYWYRQDPGQGLRLIYYSQIVNDFQKGDIAEGYSVSREKKESFPLTVTSAQKNPTAFYLCASSWTSGSTDTQYFGPGTRLTVL.

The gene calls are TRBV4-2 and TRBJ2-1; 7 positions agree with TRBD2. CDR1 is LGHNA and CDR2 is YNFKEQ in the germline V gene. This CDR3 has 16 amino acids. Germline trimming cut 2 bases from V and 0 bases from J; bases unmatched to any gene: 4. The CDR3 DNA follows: TGTGCCAGCAGCCAAACCCGGGACTACTCCTACAATGAGCAGTTCTTC. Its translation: CASSQTRDYSYNEQFF.

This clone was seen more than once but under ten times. In DNA form, the CDR3 reads TGTGCCAGCTCTCGGACTAGCGGGGACAATGAGCAGTTCTTC. Protein: CASSRTSGDNEQFF. J is TRBJ2-1 and V is TRBV13; 12 nucleotides match TRBD2. Trimming at V came to 8 bases and at J to 5 bases, leaving 4 bases not matched to a gene. The CDR3 has 14 amino acids. Germline V gene lookup returns CDR1 PRHDT and CDR2 FYEKMQ (reference sequence).

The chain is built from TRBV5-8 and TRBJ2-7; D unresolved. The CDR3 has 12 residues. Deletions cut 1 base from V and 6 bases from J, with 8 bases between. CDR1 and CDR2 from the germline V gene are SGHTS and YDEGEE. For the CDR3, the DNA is TGTGCCAGCAGCTTGTCCAGATCCGAGCAGTACTTC. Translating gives CASSLSRSEQYF.

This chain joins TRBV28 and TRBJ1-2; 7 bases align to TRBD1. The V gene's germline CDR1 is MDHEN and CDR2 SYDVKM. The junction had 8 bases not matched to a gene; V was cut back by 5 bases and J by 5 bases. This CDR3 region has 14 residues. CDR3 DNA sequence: TGTGCCAGCAGTCAATTACAGGGGAGGTATGGCTACACCTTC. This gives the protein CASSQLQGRYGYTF.

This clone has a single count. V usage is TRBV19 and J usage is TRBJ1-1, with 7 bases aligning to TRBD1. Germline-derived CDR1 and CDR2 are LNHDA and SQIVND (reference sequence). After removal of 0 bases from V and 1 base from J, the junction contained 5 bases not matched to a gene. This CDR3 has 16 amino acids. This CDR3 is CASSIEETGRNTEAFF. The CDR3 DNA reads TGTGCCAGTAGTATAGAGGAGACAGGGCGGAACACTGAAGCTTTCTTT.